What follows are 32 T cell receptor beta chains derived from one specimen sequenced in a study of patients and donors after allogeneic stem cell transplantation. One entry per CDR3 protein, called by TCRdb with MiXCR from the RT-PCR reads. The table records about 400,000 distinct CDR3 sequences, 16% of them present only once. Sequenced material: blood, either unsorted or a sorted T cell fraction (not recorded which). These receptors were collected from a human donor who was either an allogeneic HSCT recipient or a stem cell or donor lymphocyte infusion donor (not recorded which). It is not recorded whose cells these are; they may come from a transplant donor.

This clonotype was found a few times. V gene TRBV6-2 or TRBV6-3 combines with J gene TRBJ2-1; no definite D call. Trimming removed 6 bases from V and 0 bases from J, with 15 bases in between. The CDR3 is 16 residues long. Germline values: CDR1 MNHEY, CDR2 SVGEGT. CDR3 amino acids: CASSRTLRSSYNEQFF. The CDR3 nucleotides are TGTGCCAGCAGCCGGACCCTTCGGAGCTCCTACAATGAGCAGTTCTTC.

The V and J genes are TRBV29-1 and TRBJ2-3; 10 nucleotides line up with TRBD2. The CDR3 has 14 amino acids. With V trimmed by 4 bases and J by 6 bases, 7 bases remained unmatched. Germline CDR1 and CDR2: SQVTM and ANQGSEA. Written as DNA, the CDR3 is TGCAGCGTTGCCCCTAGCGGGAGCCGGGATACGCAGTATTTT. As protein: CSVAPSGSRDTQYF.

This clonotype was observed a handful of times. This rearrangement joins TRBV7-2 to TRBJ2-3, with D unclear. The V end was cut by 1 base, the J end by 3 bases, with 11 bases between. The germline CDR1 and CDR2 sequences are SGHTA and FQGNSA. The length of the CDR3 is 15 residues. The CDR3 DNA sequence: TGTGCCAGCAGCTTAGGAGCCTTGGAGACAGATACGCAGTATTTT. Its protein product is CASSLGALETDTQYF.

The genes are TRBV27 and TRBJ2-1, with D tentatively TRBD2 (5 bases). V was clipped by 2 bases and J by 10 bases, with 18 bases between them. The CDR3 has 15 residues. CDR1 is MNHEY and CDR2 is SMNVEV in the germline V gene (reference sequence). The CDR3 protein is CASSLVLARPVEQFF. CDR3 nucleotides: TGTGCCAGCAGTTTAGTGCTAGCTCGTCCAGTCGAGCAGTTCTTC.

This clonotype was seen a few times. The chain links TRBV7-9 to TRBJ2-2; D perhaps matches TRBD1 (6 bases). Germline V gene data show CDR1 as SEHNR and CDR2 as FQNEAQ (reference sequence). With 3 bases removed from V and 6 bases from J, the gap between germline ends came to 11 bases. The CDR3 sequence is 14 residues long. The DNA for the CDR3 is TGTGCCAGCAGCTTCCGACAGGTCGCCGGGGAGCTGTTTTTT. This codes for CASSFRQVAGELFF.

This clonotype was picked up a small number of times. The chain combines TRBV3-1 with TRBJ2-6; perhaps TRBD1 as D (6 bases). The CDR3 consists of 20 residues. Trimming took 4 bases from V and 3 from J, leaving 25 bases between them. CDR1 and CDR2 (germline): LGHDT, YNNKEL (reference sequence). In DNA, the CDR3 is TGTGCCAGCAGCCGAACCCTTTCTCGCAGGGGCCTTGTTGGGGCCAACGTCCTGACTTTC. It is translated as CASSRTLSRRGLVGANVLTF. The full variable domain, completed using reference TRBV3-1 and TRBJ2-6, is DTAVSQTPKYLVTQMGNDKSIKCEQNLGHDTMYWYKQDSKKFLKIMFSYNNKELIINETVPNRFSPKSPDKAHLNLHINSLELGDSAVYFCASSRTLSRRGLVGANVLTFGAGSRLTVL.

The rearrangement joins TRBV6-2 or TRBV6-3 to TRBJ1-2; 7 bases are a match to TRBD1. Unmatched junction bases numbered 7, after V lost 4 bases and J lost 5 bases. Germline V CDR1 and CDR2: MNHEY, SVGEGT. There are 14 residues in the CDR3. CDR3 residues: CASSSRTGWYGYTF. CDR3 DNA: TGTGCCAGCAGTTCCCGGACAGGCTGGTATGGCTACACCTTC.

This clonotype has only a few counts. The chain joins TRBV12-3 or TRBV12-4 to TRBJ2-7; 9 nucleotides match TRBD1. With V trimmed by 5 bases and J by 6 bases, 8 bases remained unmatched. The CDR3 extends over 14 amino acids. For the CDR3, the DNA is TGTGCCAGCAGTACTGGGACAGGGTTGAGCGAGCAGTACTTC. Translation gives CASSTGTGLSEQYF.

This chain uses TRBV12-3 or TRBV12-4 with TRBJ1-5; TRBD1 agrees at 11 bases. V was pared by 4 bases and J by 4 bases, with 3 bases of the junction left unmatched. The CDR3 extends over 15 amino acids. The DNA of the CDR3 is TGTGCCAGCAGTTCCAGGGACAGGGGGAATCAGCCCCAGCATTTT. Translation: CASSSRDRGNQPQHF.

CDR3 sequence: CASSQIAESGYEQYF. The CDR3 nucleotides are TGCGCCAGCAGCCAGATAGCGGAGTCGGGCTACGAGCAGTACTTC. The rearrangement links TRBV5-1 to TRBJ2-7, with D perhaps TRBD2 (6 bases). V lost 4 bases to trimming and J lost 3 bases, with 17 bases between them. Looked up from germline, CDR1 is SGHRS and CDR2 is YFSETQ. CDR3 length: 15 residues.

This clonotype came up a few times. The chain has TRBV20-1 and TRBJ2-3, with D unresolved. The CDR3 length is 14 residues. CDR1 is DFQATT and CDR2 is SNEGSKA in the germline V gene (reference sequence). Trimming took off 0 bases at V and 3 bases at J, with 10 bases between the two ends. The CDR3 is CSAREALGTDTQYF. CDR3 coding DNA: TGCAGTGCTAGAGAGGCGTTGGGGACAGATACGCAGTATTTT.

The chain combines TRBV15 with TRBJ1-4; tentatively, D is TRBD1 (5 bases). The V and J ends lost 6 bases and 1 base respectively, with 12 bases between them. Germline CDR1 LNHNV, CDR2 YYDKDF (reference sequence). CDR3 size: 15 residues. As DNA, the CDR3 is TGTGCCACCAGACCTGACGGGGGAACTAATGAAAAACTGTTTTTT. Amino acids: CATRPDGGTNEKLFF.

This clonotype was recorded a few times. The chain recombines TRBV7-9 with TRBJ2-7; TRBD1 aligns across 7 bases. Unmatched junction bases numbered 8, after V lost 5 bases and J lost 4 bases. Germline V gene sequence: CDR1 SEHNR, CDR2 FQNEAQ (reference sequence). This CDR3 has 14 residues. This CDR3 reads CASSHPDRRYEQYF. CDR3 DNA sequence: TGTGCCAGCAGCCACCCGGACAGGAGGTACGAGCAGTACTTC.

For the CDR3, the DNA is TGTGCCAGCACCCCGAAGGGGGGAGAGCAGTACTTC. It specifies CASTPKGGEQYF. The chain recombines TRBV6-5 with TRBJ2-7; D tentatively fits TRBD1 or TRBD2 (6 bases each). Germline V lookup: CDR1 MNHEY, CDR2 SVGAGI. There are 12 residues in the CDR3. Trimming removed 7 bases at V and 7 bases at J, with 14 bases between.

The rearrangement joins TRBV3-1 to TRBJ1-6; D not resolved. Trimming stripped 1 base from V and 9 bases from J, with 16 bases between. Per the germline V gene, CDR1 is LGHDT and CDR2 is YNNKEL (reference sequence). The CDR3 runs 16 residues. The CDR3 here is CASSQGSGSRLSPLHF. CDR3 in DNA: TGTGCCAGCAGCCAAGGATCCGGTTCCAGGCTTTCACCCCTCCACTTT.

The genes are TRBV14 and TRBJ1-1, with TRBD1 matching 7 bases. In germline, CDR1 is SGHDN, CDR2 FVKESK. V lost 3 bases and J lost 1; bases outside the gene matches: 2. This CDR3 contains 14 residues. The CDR3 nucleotides read TGTGCCAGCAGCCAGCCAGGGGGGAACACTGAAGCTTTCTTT. Its translation is CASSQPGGNTEAFF.

The chain is built from TRBV20-1 and TRBJ2-7, with 9 positions matching TRBD2. The CDR3 runs 14 residues. Germline V gives CDR1 DFQATT, CDR2 SNEGSKA (reference sequence). With 5 bases clipped from V and 8 bases from J, the junction kept 13 bases outside the gene matches. CDR3 DNA sequence: TGCAGTGCTGGCGAGGGGCTAGCGGGAAATAAGCAGTACTTC. It encodes CSAGEGLAGNKQYF.

Many counts were recorded for this clonotype. V usage is TRBV7-9 and J usage is TRBJ2-7; no reliable D call. Trimming removed 5 bases from V and 0 bases from J, with 17 bases in between. Per the germline V gene, CDR1 is SEHNR and CDR2 is FQNEAQ (reference sequence). The CDR3 covers 16 residues. CDR3 sequence (DNA): TGTGCCAGCAGCCCTTTTTCCGGGCCCAGCTCCTACGAGCAGTACTTC. Translation: CASSPFSGPSSYEQYF.

The chain recombines TRBV18 with TRBJ1-4, with 7 bases lining up with TRBD1. V trimming: 3 bases; J trimming: 7 bases; junction bases outside the gene matches: 14. From germline, CDR1 is KGHSH and CDR2 LQKENI. The CDR3 consists of 17 residues. Here the CDR3 reads CASSPKTFTGEREKLFF. CDR3 DNA: TGTGCCAGCTCACCGAAGACTTTCACAGGGGAGCGTGAAAAACTGTTTTTT.

The sample holds a few counts of this clonotype. This chain connects TRBV4-1 to TRBJ2-1; no reliable D call. CDR1 and CDR2 from the germline V gene are MGHRA and YSYEKL. Trimming shortened V by 3 bases and J by 0 bases, and 9 bases separated the two germline ends. The CDR3 consists of 15 residues. CDR3 region: CASSHGYFSYNEQFF. DNA for the CDR3: TGCGCCAGCAGCCACGGCTACTTCTCCTACAATGAGCAGTTCTTC.

This clonotype was detected a few times. This chain uses TRBV5-1 with TRBJ2-2, with a tentative D call TRBD1 (5 bases). The germline V and J ends were trimmed by 4 bases and 1 base, with 14 bases remaining between them. The CDR3 runs 16 residues. Germline lookup yields CDR1 SGHRS and CDR2 YFSETQ. The CDR3 DNA reads as TGCGCCAGCAGCAGATTCGGACATTTGAACACCGGGGAGCTGTTTTTT. Translated: CASSRFGHLNTGELFF.

This clonotype was found a few times. The V call is TRBV5-1, the J call TRBJ1-2; D gene uncertain. The V end was cut by 0 bases, the J end by 8 bases, with 17 bases between. In germline, CDR1 is SGHRS, CDR2 YFSETQ. This CDR3 has 15 amino acids. In DNA, the CDR3 is TGCGCCAGCAGCTTGGGTCCGGCCCAAGCTCGGGGCTACACCTTC. It translates to CASSLGPAQARGYTF.

V and J are TRBV5-1 and TRBJ2-2; 7 bases agree with TRBD1. The CDR3 extends over 15 amino acids. Trimming removed 0 bases from V and 1 base from J; junction bases left unmatched: 0. From germline, CDR1 is SGHRS and CDR2 YFSETQ. In DNA, the CDR3 is TGCGCCAGCAGCTTGGACAGGGGGAACACCGGGGAGCTGTTTTTT. It codes for CASSLDRGNTGELFF.

The chain recombines TRBV29-1 with TRBJ2-7, with D possibly being TRBD2 (5 bases). Germline V lookup: CDR1 SQVTM, CDR2 ANQGSEA. Trimming took 0 bases from V and 2 from J, leaving 11 bases between them. This CDR3 is built from 14 residues. CDR3 amino acids: CSVEDQRLPYEQYF. The CDR3 nucleotides read TGCAGCGTTGAAGACCAGCGGTTGCCCTACGAGCAGTACTTC.

This clonotype turned up a few times. The chain recombines TRBV12-3 or TRBV12-4 with TRBJ2-5, with 7 positions matching TRBD2. The CDR3 contains 13 residues. The V gene end was trimmed by 6 bases and the J gene end by 1 base; junction bases not matched to a gene: 2. CDR3 amino acids: CASSKRGQETQYF. In DNA form, the CDR3 reads TGTGCCAGCAGCAAGCGGGGCCAAGAGACCCAGTACTTC.

This rearrangement joins TRBV12-3 or TRBV12-4 to TRBJ2-6; tentative D call: TRBD1 (6 bases). V lost 5 bases and J 13 bases, leaving 15 bases between the germline ends. This CDR3 spans 13 amino acids. The CDR3 region has the DNA TGTGCCAGCAGTCTCAACAGGGTTGGGGTCCTGACTTTC. Translation: CASSLNRVGVLTF.

This clonotype was seen a few times. The V call is TRBV7-9, the J call TRBJ2-7, with a tentative D call TRBD2 (7 bases). The CDR3 sequence is 16 residues long. From germline, CDR1 is SEHNR and CDR2 FQNEAQ (reference sequence). V lost 2 bases and J lost 5, with 19 bases in between. The CDR3 DNA follows: TGTGCCAGCAGCTTATGGTATTGGGGGGGGGCCCACGAGCAGTACTTC. This encodes CASSLWYWGGAHEQYF. Full variable domain (rest looked up from reference TRBV7-9 and TRBJ2-7): DTGVSQNPRHKITKRGQNVTFRCDPISEHNRLYWYRQTLGQGPEFLTYFQNEAQLEKSRLLSDRFSAERPKGSFSTLEIQRTEQGDSAMYLCASSLWYWGGAHEQYFGPGTRLTVT.

The chain employs TRBV27 and TRBJ2-1; either TRBD1 or TRBD2 may fit D (5 bases each). The germline V gene encodes CDR1 MNHEY and CDR2 SMNVEV (reference sequence). V lost 6 bases and J lost 10, with 7 bases in between. CDR3 length: 10 amino acids. The DNA of the CDR3 is TGTGCCAGCAGGGGACGGGAGCAGTTCTTC. It encodes CASRGREQFF.

V gene TRBV12-3 or TRBV12-4 combines with J gene TRBJ2-3, with 12 bases aligning to TRBD2. The junction had 6 bases not matched to a gene; V was cut back by 3 bases and J by 5 bases. CDR3 size: 16 residues. CDR3 amino acids: CASSLMTSGSKDTQYF. Here the CDR3 DNA reads TGTGCCAGCAGTTTGATGACTAGCGGGAGTAAAGATACGCAGTATTTT.

This clonotype came up a few times. The chain has TRBV6-5 and TRBJ2-1; D uncertain. There are 17 residues in the CDR3. V lost 1 base to trimming and J lost 0 bases, with 13 bases between them. The germline gives CDR1 MNHEY, CDR2 SVGAGI. DNA of the CDR3: TGTGCCAGCAGTTACTACCTAGGAGAAGGCTCCTACAATGAGCAGTTCTTC. This gives the protein CASSYYLGEGSYNEQFF.

This rearrangement joins TRBV7-6 to TRBJ2-7; 10 bases align to TRBD2. The germline gives CDR1 SGHVS, CDR2 FNYEAQ. V shed 4 bases and J 0 bases; nucleotides not matched to a gene: 12. CDR3 size: 18 residues. The CDR3 DNA sequence: TGTGCCAGCAGCTCGGGAACGCTACTAGCGGGAAGCTCCTACGAGCAGTACTTC. The encoded protein is CASSSGTLLAGSSYEQYF.

This clonotype turned up a few times. The chain uses TRBV3-1 and TRBJ2-7, with D perhaps matching TRBD1 or TRBD2 (5 bases each). V lost 4 bases and J 5 bases, leaving 12 bases between the germline ends. The germline CDR1 and CDR2 sequences are LGHDT and YNNKEL (reference sequence). The CDR3 is 13 residues long. The CDR3 DNA reads as TGTGCCAGCAGCCCCGGGACCTACAACGAGCAGTACTTC. Its protein product is CASSPGTYNEQYF.